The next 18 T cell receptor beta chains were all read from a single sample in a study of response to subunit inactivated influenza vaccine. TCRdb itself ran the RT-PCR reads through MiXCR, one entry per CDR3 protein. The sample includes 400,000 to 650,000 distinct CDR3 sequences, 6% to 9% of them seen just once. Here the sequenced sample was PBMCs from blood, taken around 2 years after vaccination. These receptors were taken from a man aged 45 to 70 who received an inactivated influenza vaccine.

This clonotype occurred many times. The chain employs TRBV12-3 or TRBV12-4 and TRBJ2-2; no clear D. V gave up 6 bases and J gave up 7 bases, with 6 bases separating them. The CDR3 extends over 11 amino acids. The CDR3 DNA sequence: TGTGCCAGCAGGGGTTTCGGGGAGCTGTTTTTT. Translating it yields CASRGFGELFF.

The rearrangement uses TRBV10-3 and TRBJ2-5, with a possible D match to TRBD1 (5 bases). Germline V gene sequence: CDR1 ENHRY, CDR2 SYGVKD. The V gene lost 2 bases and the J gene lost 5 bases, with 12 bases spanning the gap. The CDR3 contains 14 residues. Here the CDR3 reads CAISERGERETQYF. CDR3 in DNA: TGTGCCATCAGTGAGAGGGGTGAGAGGGAGACCCAGTACTTC.

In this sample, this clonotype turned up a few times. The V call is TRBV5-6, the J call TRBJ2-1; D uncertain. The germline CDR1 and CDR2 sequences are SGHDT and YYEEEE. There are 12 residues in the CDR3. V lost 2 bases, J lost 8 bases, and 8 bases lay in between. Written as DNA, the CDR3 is TGTGCCAGCAGCTTAATGAGCGATGAGCAGTTCTTC. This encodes CASSLMSDEQFF.

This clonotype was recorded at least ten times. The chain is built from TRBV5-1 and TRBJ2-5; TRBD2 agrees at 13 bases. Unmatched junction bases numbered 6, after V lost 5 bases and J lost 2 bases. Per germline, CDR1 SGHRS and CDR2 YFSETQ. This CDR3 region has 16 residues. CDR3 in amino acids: CASRKGTSGVQETQYF. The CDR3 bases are TGCGCCAGCAGAAAGGGGACTAGCGGGGTGCAAGAGACCCAGTACTTC.

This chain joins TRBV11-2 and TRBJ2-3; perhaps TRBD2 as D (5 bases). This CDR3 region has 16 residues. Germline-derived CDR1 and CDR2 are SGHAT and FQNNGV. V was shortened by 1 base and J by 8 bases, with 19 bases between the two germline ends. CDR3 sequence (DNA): TGTGCCAGCAGCTTAGGGTTGGCACGGGCCCGGGGTACGCAGTATTTT. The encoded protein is CASSLGLARARGTQYF.

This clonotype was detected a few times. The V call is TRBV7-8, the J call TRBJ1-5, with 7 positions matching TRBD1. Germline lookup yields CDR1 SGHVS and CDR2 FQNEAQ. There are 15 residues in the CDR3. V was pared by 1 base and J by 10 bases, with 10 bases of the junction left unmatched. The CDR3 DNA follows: TGTGCCAGCAGCTTAGTAGGACAGGCCGGGAAACCCCAGCATTTT. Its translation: CASSLVGQAGKPQHF.

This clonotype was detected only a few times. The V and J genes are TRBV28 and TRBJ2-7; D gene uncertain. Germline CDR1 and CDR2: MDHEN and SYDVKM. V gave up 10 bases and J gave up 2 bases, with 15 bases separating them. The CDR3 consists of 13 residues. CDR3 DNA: TGTGCCACGTCCCCTACGGTTCCCTACGAGCAGTACTTC. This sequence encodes CATSPTVPYEQYF.

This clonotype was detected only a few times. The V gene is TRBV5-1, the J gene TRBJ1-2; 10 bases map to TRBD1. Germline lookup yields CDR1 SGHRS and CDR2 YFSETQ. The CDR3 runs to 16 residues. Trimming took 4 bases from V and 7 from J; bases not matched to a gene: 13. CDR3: CASSRNPGQGSGGYTF. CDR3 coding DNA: TGCGCCAGCAGCCGTAATCCGGGACAGGGGAGCGGTGGCTACACCTTC.

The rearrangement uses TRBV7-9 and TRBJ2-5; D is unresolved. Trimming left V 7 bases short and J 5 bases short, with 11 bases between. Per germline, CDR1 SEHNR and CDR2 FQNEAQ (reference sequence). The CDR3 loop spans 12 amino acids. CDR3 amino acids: CASTYGSETQYF. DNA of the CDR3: TGTGCCAGCACCTACGGCTCTGAGACCCAGTACTTC.

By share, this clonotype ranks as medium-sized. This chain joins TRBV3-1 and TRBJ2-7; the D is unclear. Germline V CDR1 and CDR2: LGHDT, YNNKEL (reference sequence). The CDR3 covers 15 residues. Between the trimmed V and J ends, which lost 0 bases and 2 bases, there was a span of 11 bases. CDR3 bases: TGTGCCAGCAGCCAAGAGGCGTCTTTTACCTACGAGCAGTACTTC. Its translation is CASSQEASFTYEQYF.

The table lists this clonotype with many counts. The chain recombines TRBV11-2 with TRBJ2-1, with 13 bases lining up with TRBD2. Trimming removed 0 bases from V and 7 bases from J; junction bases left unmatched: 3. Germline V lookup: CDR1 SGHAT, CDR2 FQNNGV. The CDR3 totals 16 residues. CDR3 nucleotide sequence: TGTGCCAGCAGCTTAGATCGACTAGCGGGAGGAAATGAGCAGTTCTTC. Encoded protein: CASSLDRLAGGNEQFF.

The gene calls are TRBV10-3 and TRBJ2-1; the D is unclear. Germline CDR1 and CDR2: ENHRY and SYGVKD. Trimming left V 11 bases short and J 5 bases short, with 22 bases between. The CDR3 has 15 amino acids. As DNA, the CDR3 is TGTGCCCTTGGCCCTAGTTGGCTTGAGGACAATGAGCAGTTCTTC. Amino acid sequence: CALGPSWLEDNEQFF.

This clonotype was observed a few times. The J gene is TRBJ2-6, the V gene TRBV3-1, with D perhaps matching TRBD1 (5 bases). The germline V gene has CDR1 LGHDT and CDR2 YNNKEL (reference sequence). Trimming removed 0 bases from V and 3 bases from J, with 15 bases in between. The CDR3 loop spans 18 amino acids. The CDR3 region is CASSQDGVRAVGANVLTF. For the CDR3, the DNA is TGTGCCAGCAGCCAAGATGGCGTCAGGGCGGTTGGGGCCAACGTCCTGACTTTC.

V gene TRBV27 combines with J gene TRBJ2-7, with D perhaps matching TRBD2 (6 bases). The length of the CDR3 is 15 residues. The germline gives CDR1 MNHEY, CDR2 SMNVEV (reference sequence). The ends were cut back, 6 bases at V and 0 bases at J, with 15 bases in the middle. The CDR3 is CASSPTPGGSYEQYF. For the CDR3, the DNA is TGTGCCAGCAGCCCCACCCCCGGGGGCTCCTACGAGCAGTACTTC.

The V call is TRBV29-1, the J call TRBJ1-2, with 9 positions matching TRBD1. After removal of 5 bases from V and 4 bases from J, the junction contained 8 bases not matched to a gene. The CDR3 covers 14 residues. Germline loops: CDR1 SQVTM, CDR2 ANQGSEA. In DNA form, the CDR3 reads TGCAGCGTTACCTCGGACAGGGGCAGCTATGGCTACACCTTC. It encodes CSVTSDRGSYGYTF.

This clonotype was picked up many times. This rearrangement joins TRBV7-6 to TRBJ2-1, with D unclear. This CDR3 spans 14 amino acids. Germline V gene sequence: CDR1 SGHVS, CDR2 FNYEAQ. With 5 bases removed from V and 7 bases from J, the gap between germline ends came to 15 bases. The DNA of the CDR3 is TGTGCCAGCAGCGCCTACTCAAGGGTAAATGAGCAGTTCTTC. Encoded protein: CASSAYSRVNEQFF.

The CDR3 DNA is TGTGCCAGCAGCTGGGACTTTCCGGCCAGTGAGCAGTTCTTC. This translates into CASSWDFPASEQFF. This chain uses TRBV7-2 with TRBJ2-1; weak D call: TRBD2 (6 bases). Deletions cut 4 bases from V and 9 bases from J, with 16 bases between. This CDR3 has 14 amino acids. Germline V lookup: CDR1 SGHTA, CDR2 FQGNSA.

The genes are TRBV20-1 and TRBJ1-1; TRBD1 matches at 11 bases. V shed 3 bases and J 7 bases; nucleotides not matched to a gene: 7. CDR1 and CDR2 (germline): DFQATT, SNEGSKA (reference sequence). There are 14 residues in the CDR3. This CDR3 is CSASRTGGAGEAFF. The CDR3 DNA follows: TGCAGTGCTAGCCGGACAGGGGGCGCGGGTGAAGCTTTCTTT.